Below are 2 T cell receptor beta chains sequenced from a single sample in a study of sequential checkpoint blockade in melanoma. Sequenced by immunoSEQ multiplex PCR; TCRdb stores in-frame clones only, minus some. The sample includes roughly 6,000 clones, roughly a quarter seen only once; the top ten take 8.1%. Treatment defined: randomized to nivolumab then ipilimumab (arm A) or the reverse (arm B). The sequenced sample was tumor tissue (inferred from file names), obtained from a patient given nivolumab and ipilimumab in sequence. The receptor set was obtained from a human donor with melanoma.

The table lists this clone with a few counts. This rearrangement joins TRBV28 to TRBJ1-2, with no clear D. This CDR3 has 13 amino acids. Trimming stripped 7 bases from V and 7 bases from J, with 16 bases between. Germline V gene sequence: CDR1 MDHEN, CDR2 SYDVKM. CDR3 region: CASNPDGLRGYTF. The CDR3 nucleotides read TGTGCCAGCAACCCGGACGGCTTACGTGGCTACACCTTC.

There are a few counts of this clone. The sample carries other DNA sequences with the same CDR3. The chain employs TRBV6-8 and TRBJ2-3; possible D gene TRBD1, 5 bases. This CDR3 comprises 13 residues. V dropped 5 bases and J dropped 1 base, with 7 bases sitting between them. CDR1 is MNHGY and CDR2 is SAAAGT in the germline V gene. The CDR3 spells CASSPRGTDTQYF. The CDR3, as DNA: TGTGCCAGCAGTCCCAGGGGCACAGATACGCAGTATTTT.